Below are 9 T cell receptor beta chains sequenced from a single sample in a study of neoadjuvant anti-PD-1 for oral cavity cancer. Data came from immunoSEQ multiplex PCR; TCRdb stores just in-frame clones and leaves some out. This sample yields about 16,000 clones, of which around 71% are seen a single time; around 2.5% belongs to the top ten. The source was PBMCs, collected before nivolumab (anti-PD-1) treatment. These receptors all come from a person aged 35-80 years with oral cavity squamous cell carcinoma.

This clone was observed a few times. V and J are TRBV27 and TRBJ2-1, with 14 bases fitting TRBD2. Germline V lookup: CDR1 MNHEY, CDR2 SMNVEV (reference sequence). The CDR3 contains 17 residues. The V and J ends lost 5 bases and 5 bases, in that order; junction bases with no gene match: 8. The CDR3 DNA reads as TGTGCCAGCAGTCCCCTGGGACTAGCGGGAGCCCACAATGAGCAGTTCTTC. It specifies CASSPLGLAGAHNEQFF.

The sample holds one count of this clone. The V call is TRBV5-6, the J call TRBJ1-4; D might be TRBD1 (5 bases). Deletions cut 1 base from V and 3 bases from J, with 13 bases between. The CDR3 is 16 amino acids. Germline V gene sequence: CDR1 SGHDT, CDR2 YYEEEE. The CDR3 sequence: CASSLRGRTSNEKLFF. CDR3 sequence (DNA): TGTGCCAGCAGCTTGAGGGGCCGAACGTCTAATGAAAAACTGTTTTTT.

V and J are TRBV7-9 and TRBJ2-7; no definite D call. CDR3 length equals 11 residues. Germline CDR1 SEHNR, CDR2 FQNEAQ (reference sequence). Trimming removed 7 bases at V and 1 base at J, with 5 bases between. The DNA of the CDR3 is TGTGCCAGCATTGGTTCCTACGAGCAGTACTTC. As protein: CASIGSYEQYF. Variable domain in full (rest from reference TRBV7-9 and TRBJ2-7): DTGVSQNPRHKITKRGQNVTFRCDPISEHNRLYWYRQTLGQGPEFLTYFQNEAQLEKSRLLSDRFSAERPKGSFSTLEIQRTEQGDSAMYLCASIGSYEQYFGPGTRLTVT.

This clone was recorded only once. V gene TRBV5-1 combines with J gene TRBJ2-5; D possibly corresponds to TRBD2 (6 bases). This CDR3 comprises 16 residues. Germline CDR1 and CDR2: SGHRS and YFSETQ. Trimming cost V 0 bases and J 1 base, with 13 bases left between them. CDR3 coding DNA: TGCGCCAGCAGCTTGGGAGTAGCGGAGTTCCAAGAGACCCAGTACTTC. This sequence encodes CASSLGVAEFQETQYF.

The chain links TRBV10-1 to TRBJ2-2; no firm D call. Germline CDR1 is WNHNN and CDR2 is SYGVQD (reference sequence). V gave up 1 base and J gave up 3 bases, with 3 bases separating them. This CDR3 contains 13 residues. The CDR3 DNA follows: TGCGCCAGCAGTGAGTTGTACACCGGGGAGCTGTTTTTT. Encoded protein: CASSELYTGELFF.

A few counts support this clone. The chain recombines TRBV5-4 with TRBJ1-1, with D hard to call. From germline, CDR1 is SGHNT and CDR2 YYREEE (reference sequence). V was clipped by 0 bases and J by 4 bases, with 7 bases between them. CDR3 length: 13 residues. CDR3 in amino acids: CASSLDSGTEAFF. CDR3 sequence (DNA): TGTGCCAGCAGCTTGGATAGCGGCACTGAAGCTTTCTTT.

A single count supports this clone. V and J are TRBV2 and TRBJ2-2; possibly TRBD2 for D (6 bases). Per the germline V gene, CDR1 is SNHLY and CDR2 is FYNNEI. The germline V and J ends were trimmed by 11 bases and 4 bases, with 17 bases remaining between them. This CDR3 comprises 14 residues. The CDR3 region is CASRGDLTTGELFF. CDR3 in DNA: TGTGCCTCACGCGGGGACCTGACCACCGGGGAGCTGTTTTTT. The full variable domain, its missing parts supplied by reference TRBV2 and TRBJ2-2, is EPEVTQTPSHQVTQMGQEVILRCVPISNHLYFYWYRQILGQKVEFLVSFYNNEISEKSEIFDDQFSVERPDGSNFTLKIRSTKLEDSAMYFCASRGDLTTGELFFGEGSRLTVL.

This clone showed up just once. The V and J genes are TRBV7-3 and TRBJ1-2, with TRBD1 matching over 12 bases. The CDR3 spans 15 residues. The V gene's germline CDR1 is SGHTA and CDR2 FQGTGA. The V segment lost 5 bases and the J segment 8 bases; nucleotides outside the gene matches: 9. Written as DNA, the CDR3 is TGTGCCAGCAGCCCAGGGACAGGGGGCGCAGGCGGCTACACCTTC. Amino acid sequence: CASSPGTGGAGGYTF. The variable domain in full, with the rest retrieved from reference TRBV7-3 and TRBJ1-2, is GAGVSQTPSNKVTEKGKYVELRCDPISGHTALYWYRQSLGQGPEFLIYFQGTGAADDSGLPNDRFFAVRPEGSVSTLKIQRTERGDSAVYLCASSPGTGGAGGYTFGSGTRLTVV.

This chain joins TRBV28 and TRBJ1-5, with a possible D match to TRBD1 (5 bases). V lost 4 bases, J lost 1 base, and 11 bases lay in between. Germline-derived CDR1 and CDR2 are MDHEN and SYDVKM. This CDR3 has 15 residues. Written as DNA, the CDR3 is TGTGCCAGCAGTTATGGGACGCTAAGCAATCAGCCCCAGCATTTT. It translates to CASSYGTLSNQPQHF.